This T cell receptor (beta chain) was sequenced in a study of T-cell memory formation after mild COVID-19. For the study at large: Largely, the TCR clusters proved donor specific.

TCRdb re-analysed the 5' RACE reads in MiXCR, keeping a single row per CDR3 protein. Among over 400,000 distinct CDR3 sequences listed, more than 20% were seen once. Whole-study findings and limits: Among clones peaking at day 37 in the second wave, SARS-CoV-2 specificity remained unconfirmed. A second wave expanding day 15 to 37 was CD4+-biased; contracting clones were balanced.

With respect to this clonotype: Its target is unknown.

This CDR3 has 15 residues. Per germline, CDR1 SGHRS and CDR2 YFSETQ. The chain employs TRBV5-1 and TRBJ2-1; the match to TRBD2 covers 7 bases. TRBJ2-7 matches the DNA end more closely, so the J call is doubtful. Sample: PBMCs or a T cell subset sorted from them (not recorded which). The TCR originated in an adult woman who had mild COVID-19 (a few samples of this study predate the infection). Cell type and time point are not known. CDR3 amino acids: CASSAPQRGYNEQYF. The CDR3 DNA is TGCGCCAGCTCAGCTCCCCAGCGGGGCTACAATGAGCAGTACTTC.